Following are 16 T cell receptor beta chains from one sample sequenced in a study of cytomegalovirus exposure and HLA in healthy donors. The PCR had 60 Vbeta and 13 Jbeta primers. Sequencing was performed with immunoSEQ multiplex PCR; in TCRdb, only in-frame clones are kept and a portion is missing. There are some 160,000 clones in the sample; about 85% occur only once, and around 1.9% lies in the top ten. Sequencing input: PBMCs. Receptor source: a man aged 18 to 35 in good health and CMV-seronegative.

The gene calls are TRBV29-1 and TRBJ2-1; D might be TRBD1 (6 bases). The CDR3 covers 14 residues. The germline V gene has CDR1 SQVTM and CDR2 ANQGSEA. V dropped 1 base and J dropped 8 bases, with 15 bases sitting between them. The CDR3 protein is CSVEAYEGVDEQFF. The CDR3 nucleotides read TGCAGCGTTGAAGCTTATGAGGGGGTCGATGAGCAGTTCTTC.

The chain joins TRBV2 to TRBJ1-4; weak D call: TRBD1 (5 bases). Trimming removed 8 bases from V and 8 bases from J, with 18 bases in between. Germline values: CDR1 SNHLY, CDR2 FYNNEI. The CDR3 runs to 14 residues. CDR3 region: CASEFDSNSEKLFF. The CDR3 nucleotides are TGTGCCAGCGAGTTCGACAGCAACTCCGAAAAACTGTTTTTT.

This chain links TRBV16 with TRBJ1-2; D is unclear. The CDR3 consists of 14 residues. Deletions cut 4 bases from V and 2 bases from J, with 11 bases between. The germline CDR1 and CDR2 sequences are KGHSY and FQNENV. The CDR3 spells CASSPHRGNYGYTF. The DNA for the CDR3 is TGTGCCAGCAGCCCCCATAGAGGGAACTATGGCTACACCTTC.

This clone was counted only a few times. The chain carries TRBV2 and TRBJ1-5, with D tentatively TRBD1 (5 bases). V shed 3 bases and J shed 4 bases, with 13 bases lying between them. The CDR3 is 15 residues long. CDR1 SNHLY and CDR2 FYNNEI come from the germline V gene. CDR3 residues: CASSDAVRANQPQHF. As DNA, the CDR3 is TGTGCCAGCAGTGATGCAGTCAGGGCTAATCAGCCCCAGCATTTT. Combining the CDR3 with reference TRBV2 and TRBJ1-5 gives the whole variable domain EPEVTQTPSHQVTQMGQEVILRCVPISNHLYFYWYRQILGQKVEFLVSFYNNEISEKSEIFDDQFSVERPDGSNFTLKIRSTKLEDSAMYFCASSDAVRANQPQHFGDGTRLSIL.

V usage is TRBV4-3 and J usage is TRBJ2-1, with D hard to call. The CDR3 length is 18 residues. Between the trimmed V and J ends, which lost 0 bases and 4 bases, there was a span of 19 bases. Germline CDR1 reads LGHNA; CDR2 reads YSLEER. The CDR3 reads CASSQDAPRVFPYNEQFF. The DNA for the CDR3 is TGCGCCAGCAGCCAAGACGCGCCCCGGGTTTTCCCTTACAATGAGCAGTTCTTC.

The chain has TRBV7-3 and TRBJ2-6; D perhaps matches TRBD2 (6 bases). V lost 3 bases and J lost 5, with 11 bases in between. This CDR3 region has 15 residues. Germline lookup yields CDR1 SGHTA and CDR2 FQGTGA. The CDR3: CASSLLGGRANVLTF. The CDR3 coding sequence is TGTGCCAGCAGCTTGTTGGGGGGTAGGGCCAACGTCCTGACTTTC.

The chain links TRBV7-3 to TRBJ1-1, with 7 bases lining up with TRBD1. The CDR3 is 13 residues long. V shed 6 bases, J shed 6 bases, and the junction held 7 bases outside the gene matches. Germline V gives CDR1 SGHTA, CDR2 FQGTGA. The DNA of the CDR3 is TGTGCCAGCAGTCCAGGACAGGTTGCTGAAGCTTTCTTT. Its protein product is CASSPGQVAEAFF.

The V call is TRBV19, the J call TRBJ1-1, with 7 nucleotides matching TRBD1. The V segment lost 5 bases and the J segment 0 bases; nucleotides outside the gene matches: 6. The germline V gene has CDR1 LNHDA and CDR2 SQIVND (reference sequence). CDR3 length: 15 residues. CDR3 sequence (DNA): TGTGCCAGTAGTCGGGGCAGGGGGTTGAACACTGAAGCTTTCTTT. It yields the protein CASSRGRGLNTEAFF. The full variable domain, its missing parts supplied by reference TRBV19 and TRBJ1-1, is DGGITQSPKYLFRKEGQNVTLSCEQNLNHDAMYWYRQDPGQGLRLIYYSQIVNDFQKGDIAEGYSVSREKKESFPLTVTSAQKNPTAFYLCASSRGRGLNTEAFFGQGTRLTVV.

This chain joins TRBV6-5 and TRBJ1-1; D ambiguous. Germline CDR1 MNHEY, CDR2 SVGAGI. V lost 10 bases and J 1 base, leaving 13 bases between the germline ends. This CDR3 contains 13 residues. The CDR3 region has the DNA TGTGCCACCGGAGCCCGGGGGAACACTGAAGCTTTCTTT. It translates to CATGARGNTEAFF.

This sequence joins TRBV5-5 and TRBJ1-2; maybe TRBD1 (5 bases). With 3 bases removed from V and 6 bases from J, the gap between germline ends came to 21 bases. The CDR3 consists of 16 residues. Germline V gives CDR1 SGHKS, CDR2 YYEKEE (reference sequence). The CDR3 coding sequence is TGTGCCAGCAGCTCCGGACAAGCTCCCCCGAGCGATGGCTACACCTTC. Translating it yields CASSSGQAPPSDGYTF.

This clone was counted only a few times. The V gene is TRBV19, the J gene TRBJ2-7; 7 bases line up with TRBD1. Trimming removed 6 bases from V and 0 bases from J; junction bases left unmatched: 5. This CDR3 region has 14 residues. CDR1 is LNHDA, CDR2 SQIVND, per germline (reference sequence). In DNA, the CDR3 is TGTGCCAGTAGCTTGACAGGGAGCTCCTACGAGCAGTACTTC. This gives the protein CASSLTGSSYEQYF.

The chain combines TRBV7-8 with TRBJ2-2, with a weak D call TRBD2 (6 bases). This CDR3 comprises 15 residues. Germline CDR1 SGHVS, CDR2 FQNEAQ. The germline V and J ends were trimmed by 4 bases and 4 bases, with 13 bases remaining between them. Written as DNA, the CDR3 is TGTGCCAGCAGCTCCGAGGAGGGGCGCACCGGGGAGCTGTTTTTT. It is translated as CASSSEEGRTGELFF.

This chain joins TRBV28 and TRBJ1-2; the D gene is possibly TRBD1 (5 bases). V lost 3 bases and J lost 2, with 13 bases in between. Germline V lookup: CDR1 MDHEN, CDR2 SYDVKM. The CDR3 loop spans 15 amino acids. In DNA, the CDR3 is TGTGCCAGCAGTTTGCCCACTGGGGCGAACTATGGCTACACCTTC. It translates to CASSLPTGANYGYTF.

Note on this clone: In the same sample, other DNA sequences code for this CDR3. The chain couples TRBV28 to TRBJ1-5; 7 bases align to TRBD1. Losses at the gene ends were 4 bases for V and 0 bases for J; bases not matched to a gene: 3. The CDR3 sequence is 15 residues long. Germline values: CDR1 MDHEN, CDR2 SYDVKM. CDR3 protein: CASSSQGYSNQPQHF. CDR3 DNA sequence: TGTGCCAGCAGTTCACAGGGGTATAGCAATCAGCCCCAGCATTTT.

The rearrangement uses TRBV27 and TRBJ2-5, with a possible D match to TRBD2 (6 bases). This CDR3 is built from 18 residues. Germline V gene data show CDR1 as MNHEY and CDR2 as SMNVEV (reference sequence). Trimming took off 6 bases at V and 2 bases at J, with 25 bases between the two ends. The CDR3 nucleotides are TGTGCCAGCAGCCCATGGCTGTCGAAGGGCGGGGAACAAGAGACCCAGTACTTC. Translated, it gives CASSPWLSKGGEQETQYF.

This chain links TRBV29-1 with TRBJ2-7, with TRBD2 as a possible D gene (6 bases). The CDR3 has 11 residues. V lost 7 bases and J lost 3, with 10 bases in between. Per germline, CDR1 SQVTM and CDR2 ANQGSEA. The CDR3 region has the DNA TGCAGCGCCGGGGGTTACTACGAGCAGTACTTC. This encodes CSAGGYYEQYF.